A single T cell receptor beta chain is shown here with its context. As originally analysed: Using reference gene primer amplification, nucleated cell counts were estimated. Sequencing was performed with immunoSEQ multiplex PCR; in TCRdb, only in-frame clones are kept and a portion is missing. V, J and clone size are taken as reported in that table, and D and trimming were inferred from the DNA itself. Among approximately 63,000 clones listed, roughly 90% were seen once. V dropped 9 bases and J dropped 5; count of bases not matched to a gene: 15. The CDR3 is 16 amino acids. CDR1 and CDR2 (germline): MNHEY, SMNVEV (reference sequence). These data are taken from a study of blood T cell repertoires in COVID-19. Across the whole study: Samples representing acute and convalescent COVID-19 were sourced from the United States, Italy and Spain. T cells, B-cell-depleted T cells, or PBMCs provided the cDNA or gDNA that served as material.

This chain links TRBV27 with TRBJ2-2; 7 bases align to TRBD2. The TCR originated in a woman older than 75 with acute or convalescent COVID-19. Sequenced material: peripheral blood. CDR3 sequence (DNA): TGTGCCAGTTCCCGGGACTACCGGCCGGTGACCGGGGAGCTGTTTTTT. It is translated as CASSRDYRPVTGELFF.